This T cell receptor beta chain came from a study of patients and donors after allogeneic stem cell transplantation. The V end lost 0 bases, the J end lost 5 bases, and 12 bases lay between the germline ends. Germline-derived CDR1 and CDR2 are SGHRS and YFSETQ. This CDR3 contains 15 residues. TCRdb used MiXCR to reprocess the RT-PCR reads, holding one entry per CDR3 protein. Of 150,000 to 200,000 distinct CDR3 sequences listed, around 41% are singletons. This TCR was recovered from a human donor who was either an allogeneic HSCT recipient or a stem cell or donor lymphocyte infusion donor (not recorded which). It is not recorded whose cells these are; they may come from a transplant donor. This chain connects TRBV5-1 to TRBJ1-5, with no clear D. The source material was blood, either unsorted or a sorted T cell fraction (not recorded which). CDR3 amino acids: CASSLEPGYHQPQHF. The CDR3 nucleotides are TGCGCCAGCAGCTTGGAACCGGGCTACCATCAGCCCCAGCATTTT.